Listed below are T cell receptor beta chains from one sample, sequenced in a study of cytomegalovirus exposure and HLA in healthy donors. TCRdb's copy holds only in-frame clones and misses some; the assay was immunoSEQ multiplex PCR. The sample lists some 170,000 clones, more than 60% occurring once. The sequencing sample was made of PBMCs. These TCRs come from a woman aged 60 to 75 in good health and CMV-seropositive. CDR3s include the opening cysteine and the closing phenylalanine or tryptophan. D genes are given only for firm matches. The size of a clone is reported for some rows only, either as once, few or many, or as a class for expanded clones.

V	D	J	size	DNA	CDR3
TRBV5-4	TRBD2	TRBJ2-1	NA	TGTGCCAGCAGCTTCGGCGGGGGGGCGAATGAGCAGTTCTTC	CASSFGGGANEQFF
TRBV28	NA	TRBJ1-5	NA	TGTGCCAGCTTCCCGGGCGGGGGATATCAGCCCCAGCATTTT	CASFPGGGYQPQHF
TRBV6-6	TRBD1	TRBJ2-7	NA	TGTGCCAGCAGCTGGGGACAGGGGGATCAAAAGTACTTC	CASSWGQGDQKYF
TRBV6-5	NA	TRBJ1-3	NA	TGTGCCAGCGGGAGCAGGAGCTCTGGAAACACCATATATTTT	CASGSRSSGNTIYF
TRBV4-2	NA	TRBJ2-7	NA	TGTGCCAGCAGCCAAGACAGGGTAGGATACGAGCAGTACTTC	CASSQDRVGYEQYF
TRBV11-2	TRBD2	TRBJ2-3	NA	TGTGCCAGCAGCAGACTAGCGCGCGCAGATACGCAGTATTTT	CASSRLARADTQYF
TRBV4-1	TRBD1	TRBJ2-2	NA	TGCGCCAGCAGCCAACCGGACAGGGTCAAGGCCGGGGAGCTGTTTTTT	CASSQPDRVKAGELFF
TRBV6-6	NA	TRBJ2-7	NA	TGTGCCAGCAGTTCCCGACAGTGGGCGTACTTC	CASSSRQWAYF
TRBV6-5	TRBD2	TRBJ2-7	few	TGTGCCAGCAGTTTGACTAGCGGGAGTAGCGAGCAGTACTTC	CASSLTSGSSEQYF
TRBV28	NA	TRBJ1-4	NA	TGTGCCAGCAGTTTTTATCAGGGAAATGAAAAACTGTTTTTT	CASSFYQGNEKLFF
TRBV6-5	TRBD1	TRBJ2-7	NA	TGTGCCAGCAGCATCGGACAGGGCCGCTACGAGCAGTACTTC	CASSIGQGRYEQYF
TRBV6-5	NA	TRBJ1-4	NA	TGTGCCAGCACCCCACAGGTCCTTAATGAAAAACTGTTTTTT	CASTPQVLNEKLFF
TRBV5-1	NA	TRBJ2-7	NA	TGCGCCAGCAGCTTGGAGTTAGGACAGTCCTACGAGCAGTACTTC	CASSLELGQSYEQYF
TRBV5-1	NA	TRBJ2-7	NA	TGCGCCAGCAGCTTGGACAGAGATTCCTACGAGCAGTACTTC	CASSLDRDSYEQYF
TRBV27	TRBD1	TRBJ2-6	once	TGTGCCAGCAGTCCCGGACAGGGGGCGATGGGGGCCAACGTCCTGACTTTC	CASSPGQGAMGANVLTF
TRBV9	TRBD1	TRBJ1-1	NA	TGTGCCAGCAGCGCTCAGGGGGCGGTTGAAGCTTTCTTT	CASSAQGAVEAFF
TRBV18	NA	TRBJ2-2	NA	TGTGCCAGCTCACCGCTTGAGGGCGGGGAGCTGTTTTTT	CASSPLEGGELFF
TRBV19	NA	TRBJ2-2	NA	TGTGCCAGTAGTATGGACAGCTACACCGGGGAGCTGTTTTTT	CASSMDSYTGELFF
TRBV7-2	TRBD2	TRBJ2-7	NA	TGTGCCAGCAGCTTAGCTGGGGCGGGAGCCCAGCAGTACTTC	CASSLAGAGAQQYF
TRBV28	NA	TRBJ1-5	few	TGTGCCAGCAGCCCACTACGTTTCCAACAGCCCCAGCATTTT	CASSPLRFQQPQHF
TRBV5-1	TRBD1	TRBJ2-7	once	TGCGCCAGCCGAACCGGGACAGGGTCCTACGAGCAGTACTTC	CASRTGTGSYEQYF
TRBV11-3	TRBD2	TRBJ2-2	NA	TGTGCCAGCAGCTCAGGGTGGGGGGGAAGGAACACCGGGGAGCTGTTTTTT	CASSSGWGGRNTGELFF
TRBV28	NA	TRBJ1-2	NA	TGTGCCAGCAGTTGGGCAGCCTATGGCTACACCTTC	CASSWAAYGYTF
TRBV4-3	NA	TRBJ1-2	NA	TGCGCCAGCAGCCCGGAGAAAGGGGCGGATGGCTACACCTTC	CASSPEKGADGYTF
TRBV7-6	NA	TRBJ1-5	NA	TGTGCCAGCAGCTTATCGCGGTTCAAGCCCCAGCATTTT	CASSLSRFKPQHF
TRBV5-1	TRBD2	TRBJ2-3	NA	TGCGCCAGCAGCTTAGGCGCGGGGGGGCCAACAGATACGCAGTATTTT	CASSLGAGGPTDTQYF
TRBV5-6	NA	TRBJ2-7	NA	TGTGCCAGCAGTTTCAGGGACGAGCAGTACTTC	CASSFRDEQYF
TRBV28	TRBD2	TRBJ2-3	NA	TGTGCCAGCTCGGACCCGCGGGGGAACACAGATACGCAGTATTTT	CASSDPRGNTDTQYF
TRBV7-9	NA	TRBJ2-7	NA	TGTGCCAGCAGCTTAGCCGGTTCCTACGAGCAGTACTTC	CASSLAGSYEQYF
TRBV7-2	TRBD1	TRBJ1-1	NA	TGTGCCAGCAGCTCCAGGACAGGGGAGACCACTGAAGCTTTCTTT	CASSSRTGETTEAFF
TRBV5-6	TRBD2	TRBJ2-4	NA	TGTGCCAGCAGCTTGGGGGGGGGAAACATTCAGTACTTC	CASSLGGGNIQYF
TRBV5-6	TRBD2	TRBJ2-7	NA	TGTGCCAGCAGTCCGGTAGCGGGAGGAAGCTACGAGCAGTACTTC	CASSPVAGGSYEQYF
TRBV9	TRBD1	TRBJ1-1	NA	TGTGCCAGCAGCGCGGGACAGGGTTGGACTGAAGCTTTCTTT	CASSAGQGWTEAFF
TRBV5-1	NA	TRBJ2-7	NA	TGCGCCAGCAGCGGGGCGGGGTCCCTGTACGAGCAGTACTTC	CASSGAGSLYEQYF
TRBV6-1	TRBD2	TRBJ2-6	NA	TGTGCCAGCAGTGCGAGACTAGCGGGAGCTTCCGGGGCCAACGTCCTGACTTTC	CASSARLAGASGANVLTF
TRBV7-9	NA	TRBJ2-3	NA	TGTGCCAGCAGCTTAGTTTTAAATACGCAGTATTTT	CASSLVLNTQYF
TRBV7-2	NA	TRBJ2-1	once	TGTGCCAGCAGCTTAGCAAGGGGGTTGTACAATGAGCAGTTCTTC	CASSLARGLYNEQFF
TRBV2	NA	TRBJ1-5	NA	TGTGCCAGCAGTGAAAACCTAGCGGGGAATCAGCCCCAGCATTTT	CASSENLAGNQPQHF
TRBV11-1	TRBD1	TRBJ2-1	few	TGTGCCAGCAGCCCCCAGCGACAGGGGAGAAATGAGCAGTTCTTC	CASSPQRQGRNEQFF
TRBV7-8	TRBD2	TRBJ2-7	NA	TGTGCCAGCAGCTTAAGGGGTAGCGGGGGTCTTTTGCAGAACTACGAGCAGTACTTC	CASSLRGSGGLLQNYEQYF
TRBV18	TRBD2	TRBJ2-5	NA	TGTGCCAGCTCACCGCCGATTATTGGGACTAGCGGGGGGTTCGTCCAAGAGACCCAGTACTTC	CASSPPIIGTSGGFVQETQYF
TRBV6-1	NA	TRBJ1-2	NA	TGTGCCAGCAACAATTTGGTTGGCTACACCTTC	CASNNLVGYTF
TRBV27	TRBD2	TRBJ2-1	few	TGTGCCAGCAGAAAACTAGCGGGGAGCTCCTACAATGAGCAGTTCTTC	CASRKLAGSSYNEQFF
TRBV5-1	NA	TRBJ1-2	NA	TGCGCCAGCAGCTTGGGGCAGGGCGATGGCTACACCTTC	CASSLGQGDGYTF
TRBV10-3	TRBD1	TRBJ1-1	NA	TGTGCCATCAGTAACCCAGGACAGGGGGCGAACACTGAAGCTTTCTTT	CAISNPGQGANTEAFF
TRBV30	TRBD1	TRBJ1-5	NA	TGTGCCTGGAGTAACAGGGGATATCAGCCCCAGCATTTT	CAWSNRGYQPQHF
TRBV14	NA	TRBJ1-1	NA	TGTGCCAGCAGCCGAACAGGGATCACTGAAGCTTTCTTT	CASSRTGITEAFF
TRBV30	NA	TRBJ1-1	NA	TGTGCCTGGACACCCCTGAGGACGCGGGCGGACACTGAAGCTTTCTTT	CAWTPLRTRADTEAFF
TRBV6-5	NA	TRBJ2-7	NA	TGTGCCAGCAGTTCGGACTTCTCCTACGAGCAGTACTTC	CASSSDFSYEQYF
TRBV10-3	NA	TRBJ1-1	NA	TGTGCCATCAGTGATTTGGGGGGTGAAAGCACTGAAGCTTTCTTT	CAISDLGGESTEAFF
TRBV15	NA	TRBJ2-7	NA	TGTGCCACCAGCAGAGATCGAAGAGACTACGAGCAGTACTTC	CATSRDRRDYEQYF
TRBV4-3	NA	TRBJ1-6	NA	TGCGCCAGCAGCCGAACGCCGGGACAAAATTCACCCCTCCACTTT	CASSRTPGQNSPLHF
TRBV11-3	NA	TRBJ2-3	NA	TGTGCCAGCAGCTTAGAGGGCGGGAGCGGGACACCCAGAGATACGCAGTATTTT	CASSLEGGSGTPRDTQYF
TRBV15	TRBD1	TRBJ1-1	NA	TGTGCCACCAGCAGCCTCGGACAGGGGAAAACTGAAGCTTTCTTT	CATSSLGQGKTEAFF
TRBV27	NA	TRBJ2-7	NA	TGTGCCACCTGGTCCAGTTACGAGCAGTACTTC	CATWSSYEQYF